The T cell receptor (beta chain) described here comes from a study of blood T cell repertoires in COVID-19. Per the study methods: Amplification of reference gene primers provided the estimated nucleated cell counts. Clones were read by immunoSEQ multiplex PCR, and TCRdb kept only the in-frame ones, dropping some. For V, J and clone size, that table is used; D and trimming come from the DNA. Of 90,000 to 120,000 clones in the sample, around 86% were seen once. The clonotype originates from a woman aged 50 to 60 who had recovered from COVID-19. Input material: PBMCs or T cells enriched from blood (not recorded which).

CDR3 nucleotide sequence: TGTGCCAGCAGGGAGACCTACAATGAGCAGTTCTTC. This gives the protein CASRETYNEQFF. The J gene is TRBJ2-1, the V gene TRBV2; D not resolved. There are 12 residues in the CDR3. Germline loops: CDR1 SNHLY, CDR2 FYNNEI. The ends were cut back, 6 bases at V and 2 bases at J, with 5 bases in the middle.